This T cell receptor (beta chain) was sequenced in a study of T cells in Graves' hyperthyroidism and ophthalmopathy. An absence of ophthalmopathy progression within 18 months meant stable Graves' hyperthyroidism. A patient was excluded if there was uncontrolled infection, other autoimmune disease, pregnancy or lactation. This CDR3 comprises 13 residues. Germline V gene sequence: CDR1 SGHTA, CDR2 FQGTGA. J was trimmed by 7 bases and V by 4 bases; bases with no gene match: 2. Amplified TCR beta CDR3 regions derived from RNA transcripts. First-round RT-PCR of the TCR CDR3 relied on the HTBI primer set. One entry per CDR3 protein results from TCRdb running MiXCR on the multiplex PCR reads. There are just over 550,000 distinct CDR3 sequences in the sample; 46% occur only once, and roughly 8.2% lies in the top ten.

The receptor was derived from a woman younger than 35 with Graves' hyperthyroidism. The sample consisted of peripheral blood or thyroid tissue (not recorded which). The chain joins TRBV7-3 to TRBJ2-2, with 8 bases lining up with TRBD1. CDR3 in DNA: TGTGCCAGCAGCTACAGGGGGTTCGGGGAGCTGTTTTTT. Its translation: CASSYRGFGELFF.